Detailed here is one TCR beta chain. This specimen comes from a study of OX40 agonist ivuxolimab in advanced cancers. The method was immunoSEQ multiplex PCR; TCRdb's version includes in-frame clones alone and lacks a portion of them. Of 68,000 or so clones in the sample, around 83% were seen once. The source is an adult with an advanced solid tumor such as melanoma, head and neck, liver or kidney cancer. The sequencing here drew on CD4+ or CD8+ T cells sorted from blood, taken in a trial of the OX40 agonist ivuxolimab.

Here the CDR3 reads CATSLPRRNEQYF. The CDR3 DNA sequence: TGTGCCACCAGCCTCCCGAGAAGAAACGAGCAGTACTTC. The gene calls are TRBV15 and TRBJ2-7; no firm D call. The germline V gene has CDR1 LNHNV and CDR2 YYDKDF (reference sequence). The CDR3 length is 13 residues. Trimming cost V 5 bases and J 5 bases, with 13 bases left between them.